These T cell receptor beta chains were read from a single sample in a study of blood T cell dynamics during melanoma immunotherapy. The data were produced by immunoSEQ multiplex PCR, yet TCRdb's version contains in-frame clones alone and is incomplete. The sample yields about 17,000 clones, around 83% seen once. The sample consisted of blood, taken from a patient treated with checkpoint blockade. The receptors come from a human donor with melanoma. Both conserved end residues are part of each CDR3.

j_call,v_call,cdr3_aa
TRBJ1-1,TRBV15,CATSRERAEAFF
TRBJ2-7,TRBV19,CASSIGQVQGDEQYF
TRBJ2-7,TRBV6-5,CASSYRGEFLNEQYF
TRBJ2-1,TRBV19,CASSRNPTGNEQFF
TRBJ2-7,TRBV2,CASLKTSTSYEQYF
TRBJ2-3,TRBV7-2,CASRDGTSGRTDTQYF
TRBJ2-3,TRBV11-3,CASSLGNLAGGTDTQYF
TRBJ2-5,TRBV7-3,CASSLSTKETQYF
TRBJ2-6,TRBV11-3,CASSSLDRWAGANVLTF
TRBJ2-7,TRBV10-3,CAIRIQLLSEQYF
TRBJ2-7,TRBV10-3,CAISATSPGVSYEQYF
TRBJ1-1,TRBV14,CASSPRWGVNTEAFF
TRBJ1-2,TRBV6-6,CASSWGQGNYGYTF
TRBJ1-2,TRBV7-3,CASSYYRFGYTF
TRBJ2-1,TRBV19,CASRPTMPRWGEQFF
TRBJ2-3,TRBV10-3,CAISDKGTKGTDTQYF
TRBJ1-1,TRBV6-5,CASSTRRNTEAFF
TRBJ2-4,TRBV6-1,CASSEFRLGSDIQYF
TRBJ1-5,TRBV28,CASSLSEQPQHF
TRBJ2-7,TRBV5-4,CASSPAGRDEQYF
TRBJ2-5,TRBV13,CASSLFRDSRSLETQYF
TRBJ2-5,TRBV5-1,CASRRDERETQYF
TRBJ2-7,TRBV7-2,CASSLTGVGEQYF
TRBJ2-7,TRBV5-1,CASSLRQFDYEQYF
TRBJ2-6,TRBV7-9,CASTGQGARGANVLTF
TRBJ1-6,TRBV28,CASSSGQGGLGSPLHF
TRBJ2-3,TRBV2,CATYRDGDTQYF
TRBJ2-7,TRBV6-6,CASSKSTGEGSYEQYF
TRBJ2-7,TRBV10-2,CASKLAGLGYEQYF
TRBJ2-5,TRBV29-1,CSVNLGSGTQYF
-,TRBV11-2,CASSPEASGSYEQYF
TRBJ2-1,TRBV5-8,CASSFSTSPVNEQFF
TRBJ2-5,TRBV11-3,CASSLVLAGGLVVQTQYF
TRBJ2-7,TRBV28,CASSLLAGFLYF
TRBJ2-1,TRBV7-6,CASSLGGVSEQFF
TRBJ1-2,TRBV27,CASSRQGFLGYTF
TRBJ2-7,TRBV27,CASSRRDRSYEQYF
TRBJ2-1,TRBV7-2,CASSSPTSAIEQFF
TRBJ2-7,TRBV15,CATSRGGTSGSYEQYF
TRBJ2-1,TRBV29-1,CSVEETRSQFF
TRBJ2-7,TRBV28,CASSPARPSYEQYF
TRBJ2-7,TRBV7-2,CASSTRTSGKHEQYF
TRBJ2-1,TRBV7-8,CASSSLLSGSYNEQFF
TRBJ1-5,TRBV4-2,CASSPTGLGNQPQHF
TRBJ1-2,TRBV6-4,CASSPEDGTYGYTF
TRBJ2-7,TRBV19,CASSLNRGHEQYF
TRBJ2-2,TRBV28,CASGAKYTGELFF
TRBJ2-7,TRBV5-5,CASSPPGQGAREQYF
TRBJ2-1,TRBV21-1,CASEGFSGRSHNEQFF
TRBJ1-2,TRBV9,CASSSFRDGYTF
TRBJ2-7,TRBV15,CATSREGPGQIYEQYF
TRBJ1-5,TRBV6-1,CASSEEYGNQPQHF
TRBJ1-2,TRBV7-2,CASSLFVGRGRDGYTF
TRBJ1-1,TRBV4-2,CASSQDIGEAFF
TRBJ2-4,TRBV11-3,CASSLGGGTQYF